This T cell receptor beta chain was documented in a study of T cells in Graves' hyperthyroidism and ophthalmopathy. The CDR3 regions of TCR beta were amplified from RNA transcripts. With the HTBI primer set, the TCR CDR3 went through a first round of RT-PCR. TCRdb itself ran the multiplex PCR reads through MiXCR, one entry per CDR3 protein. This table holds 600,000 or so distinct CDR3 sequences, more than 13% found once. In this sample, this clonotype turned up many times. Germline CDR1 reads KGHSH; CDR2 reads LQKENI. V was cut by 3 bases and J by 5 bases, with 11 bases left in between. CDR3 size: 14 residues. Using over 8.5 ml of fresh peripheral blood, PBMCs were prepared.

The source of this sequence is a young woman with Graves' ophthalmopathy. This rearrangement joins TRBV18 to TRBJ2-1, with a possible D match to TRBD1 (6 bases). The sequencing input was blood. This chain's CDR3 is CASSPQGLHNEQFF. The CDR3 DNA is TGTGCCAGCTCACCGCAGGGGCTACACAATGAGCAGTTCTTC.